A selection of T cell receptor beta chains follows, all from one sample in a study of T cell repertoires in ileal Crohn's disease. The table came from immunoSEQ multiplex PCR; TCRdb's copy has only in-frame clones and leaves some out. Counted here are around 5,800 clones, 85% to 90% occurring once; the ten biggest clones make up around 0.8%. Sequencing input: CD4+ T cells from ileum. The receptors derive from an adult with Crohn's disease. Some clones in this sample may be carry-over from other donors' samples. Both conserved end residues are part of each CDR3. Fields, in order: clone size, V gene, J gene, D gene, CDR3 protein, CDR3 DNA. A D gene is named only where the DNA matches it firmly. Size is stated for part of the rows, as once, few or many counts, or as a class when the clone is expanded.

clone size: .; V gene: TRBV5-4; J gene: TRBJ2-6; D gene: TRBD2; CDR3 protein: CASSGGGSSGANVLTF; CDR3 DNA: TGTGCCAGCAGCGGGGGAGGGAGCTCTGGGGCCAACGTCCTGACTTTC
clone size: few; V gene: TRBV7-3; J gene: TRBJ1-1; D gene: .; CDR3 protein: CASSLNAGSVRMNTEAFF; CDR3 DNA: TGTGCCAGCAGCTTAAATGCGGGGAGTGTAAGGATGAACACTGAAGCTTTCTTT
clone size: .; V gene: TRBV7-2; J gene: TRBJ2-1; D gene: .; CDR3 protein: CASSLVGGGSYNEQFF; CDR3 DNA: TGTGCCAGCAGCTTAGTGGGGGGAGGCTCCTACAATGAGCAGTTCTTC
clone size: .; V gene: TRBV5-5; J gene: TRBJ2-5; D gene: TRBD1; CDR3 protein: CASSSWTGTIETQYF; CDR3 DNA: TGTGCCAGCAGCTCCTGGACAGGGACGATAGAGACCCAGTACTTC
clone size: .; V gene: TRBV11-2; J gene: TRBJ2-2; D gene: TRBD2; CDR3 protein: CASSLATSANTGELFF; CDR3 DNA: TGTGCCAGCAGCTTAGCGACTAGCGCCAACACCGGGGAGCTGTTTTTT
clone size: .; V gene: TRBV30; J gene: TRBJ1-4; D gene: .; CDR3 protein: CAWSSTNEKLFF; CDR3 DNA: TGTGCCTGGAGCTCAACTAATGAAAAACTGTTTTTT
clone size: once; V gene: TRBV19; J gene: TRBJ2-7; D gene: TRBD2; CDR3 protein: CASSASGRSPQYEQYF; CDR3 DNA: TGTGCCAGTAGCGCTAGCGGGAGGTCCCCACAATACGAGCAGTACTTC
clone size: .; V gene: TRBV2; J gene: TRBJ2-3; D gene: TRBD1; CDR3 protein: CASSDGQGGADTQYF; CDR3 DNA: TGTGCCAGCAGTGACGGACAGGGGGGCGCAGATACGCAGTATTTT
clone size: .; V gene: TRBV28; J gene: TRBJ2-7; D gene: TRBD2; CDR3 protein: CASSLVTSGRLPYEQYF; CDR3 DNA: TGTGCCAGCAGTTTAGTGACTAGCGGGAGGCTACCCTACGAGCAGTACTTC
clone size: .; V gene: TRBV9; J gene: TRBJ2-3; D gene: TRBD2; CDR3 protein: CASSVTPSGVADTQYF; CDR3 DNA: TGTGCCAGCAGCGTTACACCTAGCGGGGTAGCCGATACGCAGTATTTT
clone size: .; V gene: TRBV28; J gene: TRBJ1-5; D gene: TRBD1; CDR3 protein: CASSLGQGRIGQPQHF; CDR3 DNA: TGTGCCAGCAGTTTGGGACAGGGACGGATTGGTCAGCCCCAGCATTTT
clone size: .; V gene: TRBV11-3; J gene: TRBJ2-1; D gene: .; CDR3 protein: CASSLVLRGTNNEQFF; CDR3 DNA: TGTGCCAGCAGCTTAGTGCTGAGGGGGACTAACAATGAGCAGTTCTTC
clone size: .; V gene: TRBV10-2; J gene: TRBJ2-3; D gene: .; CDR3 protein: CASSESKATDTQYF; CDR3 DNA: TGCGCCAGCAGTGAGTCAAAAGCCACAGATACGCAGTATTTT
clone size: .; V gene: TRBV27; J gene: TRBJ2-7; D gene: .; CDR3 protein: CASSFRGGYEQYF; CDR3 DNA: TGTGCCAGCAGCTTTAGAGGAGGCTACGAGCAGTACTTC
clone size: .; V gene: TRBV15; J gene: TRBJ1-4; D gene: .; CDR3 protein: CATSTVSGGNEKLFF; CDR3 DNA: TGTGCCACCAGCACCGTATCGGGAGGGAATGAAAAACTGTTTTTT
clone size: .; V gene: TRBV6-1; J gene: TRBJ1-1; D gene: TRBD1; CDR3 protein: CASSELARAGGTEAFF; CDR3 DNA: TGTGCCAGCAGTGAATTGGCCCGGGCAGGGGGCACTGAAGCTTTCTTT
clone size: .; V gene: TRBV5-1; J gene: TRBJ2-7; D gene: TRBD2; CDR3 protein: CASSLSPGVAGEVEQYF; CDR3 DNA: TGCGCCAGCAGCCTATCCCCTGGGGTAGCGGGAGAAGTTGAGCAGTACTTC
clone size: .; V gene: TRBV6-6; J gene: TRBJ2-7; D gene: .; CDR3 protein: CASSYGVGTTYEQYF; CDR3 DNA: TGTGCCAGCAGTTACGGTGTAGGGACAACCTACGAGCAGTACTTC
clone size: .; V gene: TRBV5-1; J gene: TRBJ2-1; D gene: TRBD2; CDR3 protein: CASGLAGDGGNEQFF; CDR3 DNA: TGCGCCAGCGGGCTCGCGGGAGATGGAGGAAATGAGCAGTTCTTC
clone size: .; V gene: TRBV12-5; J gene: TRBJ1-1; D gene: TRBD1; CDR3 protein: CASVLKGQGDTEAFF; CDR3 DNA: TGTGCTAGTGTCTTAAAGGGACAGGGGGACACTGAAGCTTTCTTT
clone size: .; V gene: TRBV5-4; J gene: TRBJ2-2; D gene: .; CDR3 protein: CASSLGLANYGELFF; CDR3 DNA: TGTGCCAGCAGCTTAGGACTGGCTAATTACGGGGAGCTGTTTTTT
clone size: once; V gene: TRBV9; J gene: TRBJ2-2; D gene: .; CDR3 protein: CASSVATNTGELFF; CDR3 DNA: TGTGCCAGCAGCGTCGCGACGAACACCGGGGAGCTGTTTTTT
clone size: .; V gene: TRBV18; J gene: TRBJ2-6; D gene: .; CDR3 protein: CASSPPMPFGFGANVLTF; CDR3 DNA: TGTGCCAGCTCACCACCAATGCCTTTCGGGTTTGGGGCCAACGTCCTGACTTTC
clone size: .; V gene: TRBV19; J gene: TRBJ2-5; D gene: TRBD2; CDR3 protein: CASSAGTSQETQYF; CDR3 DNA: TGTGCCAGTAGTGCCGGGACTAGCCAAGAGACCCAGTACTTC
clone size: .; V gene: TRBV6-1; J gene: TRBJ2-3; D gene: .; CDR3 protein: CASSAGLSAHTQYF; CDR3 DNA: TGTGCCAGCAGCGCCGGCCTTAGCGCCCATACGCAGTATTTT
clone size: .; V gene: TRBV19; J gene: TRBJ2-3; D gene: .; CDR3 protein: CASSPRGGGTDTQYF; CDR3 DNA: TGTGCCAGTAGTCCCAGAGGGGGGGGCACAGATACGCAGTATTTT
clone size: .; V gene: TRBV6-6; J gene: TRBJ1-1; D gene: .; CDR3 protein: CASTHGGSLNTEAFF; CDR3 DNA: TGTGCCAGCACCCACGGGGGGTCTCTGAACACTGAAGCTTTCTTT
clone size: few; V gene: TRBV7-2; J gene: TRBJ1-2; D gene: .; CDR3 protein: CASTDAGRYGYTF; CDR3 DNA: TGTGCCAGCACCGACGCAGGGCGCTATGGCTACACCTTC